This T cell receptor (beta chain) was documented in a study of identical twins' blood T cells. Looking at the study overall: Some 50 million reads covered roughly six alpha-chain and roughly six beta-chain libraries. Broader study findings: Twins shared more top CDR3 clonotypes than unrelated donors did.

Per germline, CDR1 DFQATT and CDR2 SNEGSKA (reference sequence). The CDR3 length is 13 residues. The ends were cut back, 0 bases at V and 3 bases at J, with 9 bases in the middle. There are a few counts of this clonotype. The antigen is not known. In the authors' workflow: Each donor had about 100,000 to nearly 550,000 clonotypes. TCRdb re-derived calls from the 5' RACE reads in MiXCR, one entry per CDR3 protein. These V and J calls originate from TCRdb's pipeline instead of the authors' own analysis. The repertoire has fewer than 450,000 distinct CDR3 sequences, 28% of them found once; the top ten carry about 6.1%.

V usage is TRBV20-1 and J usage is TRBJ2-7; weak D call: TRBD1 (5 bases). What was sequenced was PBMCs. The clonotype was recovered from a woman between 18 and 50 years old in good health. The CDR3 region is CSARDAQDYEQYF. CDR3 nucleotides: TGCAGTGCTAGAGATGCACAGGACTACGAGCAGTACTTC.